Listed below are T cell receptor beta chains from one sample, sequenced in a study of response to subunit inactivated influenza vaccine. TCRdb reanalysed the RT-PCR reads using MiXCR and keeps one entry per CDR3 protein. This sample has about 610,000 distinct CDR3 sequences; about 14% occur once, and the top ten carry 11%. The specimen comprised PBMCs from blood, sampled less than 13 days after vaccination. These receptors all stem from a man aged 45-65 years who received an inactivated influenza vaccine. CDR3s include the opening cysteine and the closing phenylalanine or tryptophan. The order of the fields is J gene, D gene, clone size, V gene, CDR3 protein, CDR3 DNA. The D gene is left open where the match is weak. Size is omitted from some rows. Given values are once, few, many or a class for expanded clones.

J gene: TRBJ2-3
D gene: TRBD2
clone size: few
V gene: TRBV6-1
CDR3 protein: CASSRRTSGGPKSTDTQYF
CDR3 DNA: TGTGCCAGCAGTCGGCGGACTAGCGGGGGCCCTAAAAGCACAGATACGCAGTATTTT

J gene: TRBJ2-1
D gene: .
clone size: .
V gene: TRBV20-1
CDR3 protein: CTALSPIGAEDNEQFF
CDR3 DNA: TGCACTGCGTTGTCCCCGATAGGAGCGGAAGACAATGAGCAGTTCTTC

J gene: TRBJ1-5
D gene: .
clone size: few
V gene: TRBV9
CDR3 protein: CASSPGGYQPQHF
CDR3 DNA: TGTGCCAGCAGCCCGGGAGGGTATCAGCCCCAGCATTTT

J gene: TRBJ2-1
D gene: .
clone size: .
V gene: TRBV12-3/TRBV12-4
CDR3 protein: CASSFERTNEQFF
CDR3 DNA: TGTGCCAGCAGTTTCGAGCGGACCAATGAGCAGTTCTTC

J gene: TRBJ1-1
D gene: .
clone size: few
V gene: TRBV15
CDR3 protein: CATSRDLGGNTEAFF
CDR3 DNA: TGTGCCACCAGCAGAGATTTGGGCGGGAACACTGAAGCTTTCTTT

J gene: TRBJ1-5
D gene: .
clone size: few
V gene: TRBV7-2
CDR3 protein: CASSLAATGNQPQHF
CDR3 DNA: TGTGCCAGCAGCTTAGCGGCCACGGGCAATCAGCCCCAGCATTTT

J gene: TRBJ2-1
D gene: .
clone size: .
V gene: TRBV15
CDR3 protein: CATSGGPYNEQFF
CDR3 DNA: TGTGCCACCAGCGGGGGACCTTACAATGAGCAGTTCTTC

J gene: TRBJ1-1
D gene: .
clone size: .
V gene: TRBV7-8
CDR3 protein: CASSLVSVPNTEAFF
CDR3 DNA: TGTGCCAGCAGCTTAGTTTCCGTCCCTAACACTGAAGCTTTCTTT

J gene: TRBJ1-1
D gene: .
clone size: .
V gene: TRBV4-3
CDR3 protein: CASRGRRLNTEAFF
CDR3 DNA: TGCGCCAGCAGGGGGCGGAGACTGAACACTGAAGCTTTCTTT

J gene: TRBJ1-2
D gene: TRBD1
clone size: few
V gene: TRBV5-1
CDR3 protein: CASSSGDSGYGYTF
CDR3 DNA: TGCGCCAGCAGCTCGGGGGACAGCGGCTATGGCTACACCTTC

J gene: TRBJ1-6
D gene: .
clone size: few
V gene: TRBV12-3/TRBV12-4
CDR3 protein: CASSPSGNAPLHF
CDR3 DNA: TGTGCCAGCAGCCCTTCCGGCAATGCACCCCTCCACTTT

J gene: TRBJ1-2
D gene: TRBD1
clone size: many
V gene: TRBV5-1
CDR3 protein: CASTPGGGYGYTF
CDR3 DNA: TGCGCCAGCACCCCAGGGGGCGGCTATGGCTACACCTTC

J gene: TRBJ1-1
D gene: .
clone size: .
V gene: TRBV20-1
CDR3 protein: CSAPREGWNTEAFF
CDR3 DNA: TGCAGTGCTCCCAGGGAGGGTTGGAACACTGAAGCTTTCTTT

J gene: TRBJ2-1
D gene: .
clone size: many
V gene: TRBV5-6
CDR3 protein: CASSLPGGMDEQFF
CDR3 DNA: TGTGCCAGCAGCTTGCCAGGGGGGATGGATGAGCAGTTCTTC

J gene: TRBJ2-3
D gene: .
clone size: .
V gene: TRBV9
CDR3 protein: CASSVDSSFADTQYF
CDR3 DNA: TGTGCCAGCAGCGTAGATTCTAGCTTTGCAGATACGCAGTATTTT

J gene: TRBJ2-5
D gene: .
clone size: few
V gene: TRBV10-3
CDR3 protein: CAIRDQRETQYF
CDR3 DNA: TGTGCCATTAGGGACCAGAGAGAGACCCAGTACTTC

J gene: TRBJ2-7
D gene: TRBD1
clone size: .
V gene: TRBV15
CDR3 protein: CATSGQGYEQYF
CDR3 DNA: TGTGCCACCAGCGGACAGGGCTACGAGCAGTACTTC

J gene: TRBJ2-7
D gene: .
clone size: few
V gene: TRBV4-3
CDR3 protein: CASSQQIDRGSYEQYF
CDR3 DNA: TGCGCCAGCAGCCAACAAATCGACCGCGGCTCCTACGAGCAGTACTTC

J gene: TRBJ2-4
D gene: .
clone size: few
V gene: TRBV6-1
CDR3 protein: CASSEWFVNPLAKNIQYF
CDR3 DNA: TGTGCCAGCAGTGAATGGTTTGTGAATCCTCTAGCCAAAAACATTCAGTACTTC

J gene: TRBJ2-2
D gene: TRBD2
clone size: .
V gene: TRBV29-1
CDR3 protein: CSVAPGLAVNTGERFF
CDR3 DNA: TGCAGCGTTGCCCCGGGACTAGCAGTGAACACCGGGGAGCGGTTTTTT

J gene: TRBJ2-7
D gene: .
clone size: many
V gene: TRBV6-5
CDR3 protein: CASSYSHLAGQRYEQYF
CDR3 DNA: TGTGCCAGCAGTTACTCTCACCTCGCAGGACAGCGCTACGAGCAGTACTTC

J gene: TRBJ1-1
D gene: .
clone size: many
V gene: TRBV20-1
CDR3 protein: CSARGGAGMNTEAFF
CDR3 DNA: TGCAGTGCTAGAGGAGGGGCGGGAATGAACACTGAAGCTTTCTTT

J gene: TRBJ2-6
D gene: .
clone size: .
V gene: TRBV5-1
CDR3 protein: CASSLYGGSGANVLTF
CDR3 DNA: TGCGCCAGCAGCTTGTATGGGGGCTCTGGGGCCAACGTCCTGACTTTC

J gene: TRBJ2-3
D gene: .
clone size: .
V gene: TRBV5-6
CDR3 protein: CASSLVGLQLGYTDTQYF
CDR3 DNA: TGTGCCAGCAGCTTGGTGGGACTCCAACTAGGCTACACAGATACGCAGTATTTT

J gene: TRBJ2-2
D gene: TRBD1
clone size: many
V gene: TRBV12-3/TRBV12-4
CDR3 protein: CASRSGQGFTGELFF
CDR3 DNA: TGTGCCAGCAGATCGGGACAGGGATTCACCGGGGAGCTGTTTTTT

J gene: TRBJ2-7
D gene: .
clone size: few
V gene: TRBV7-9
CDR3 protein: CASSPGVRITPYEQYF
CDR3 DNA: TGTGCCAGCAGCCCCGGGGTTAGGATTACCCCCTACGAGCAGTACTTC

J gene: TRBJ2-2
D gene: .
clone size: few
V gene: TRBV14
CDR3 protein: CASSLLTNTGELFF
CDR3 DNA: TGTGCCAGCAGCTTGCTGACGAACACCGGGGAGCTGTTTTTT

J gene: TRBJ2-3
D gene: .
clone size: many
V gene: TRBV28
CDR3 protein: CASRQGFEVTQYF
CDR3 DNA: TGTGCCAGCAGACAGGGTTTCGAAGTTACGCAGTATTTT

J gene: TRBJ2-1
D gene: TRBD2
clone size: many
V gene: TRBV5-1
CDR3 protein: CASNLRGLAGYDEQFF
CDR3 DNA: TGCGCCAGCAACCTAAGGGGACTAGCGGGATACGATGAGCAGTTCTTC

J gene: TRBJ2-1
D gene: TRBD2
clone size: .
V gene: TRBV5-1
CDR3 protein: CASSLEAGREHEQFF
CDR3 DNA: TGCGCCAGCAGCTTGGAGGCAGGGAGGGAACATGAGCAGTTCTTC

J gene: TRBJ2-6
D gene: .
clone size: .
V gene: TRBV6-1
CDR3 protein: CASSDGHSGANVLTF
CDR3 DNA: TGTGCCAGCAGTGACGGACACTCTGGGGCCAACGTCCTGACTTTC

J gene: TRBJ2-7
D gene: .
clone size: many
V gene: TRBV7-2
CDR3 protein: CASSLHSLYEQYF
CDR3 DNA: TGTGCCAGCAGCTTGCACAGCTTGTACGAGCAGTACTTC

J gene: TRBJ2-2
D gene: TRBD1
clone size: .
V gene: TRBV20-1
CDR3 protein: CSIPGTGHTGELFF
CDR3 DNA: TGCAGTATACCCGGGACAGGGCACACCGGGGAGCTGTTTTTT

J gene: TRBJ2-7
D gene: .
clone size: .
V gene: TRBV6-2/TRBV6-3
CDR3 protein: CASSYGVSSYEQYF
CDR3 DNA: TGTGCCAGCAGTTACGGTGTCTCCTCCTACGAGCAGTACTTC

J gene: TRBJ2-2
D gene: TRBD1
clone size: few
V gene: TRBV7-2
CDR3 protein: CAAGTDPTGELFF
CDR3 DNA: TGTGCCGCTGGGACAGATCCAACCGGGGAGCTGTTTTTT

J gene: TRBJ2-2
D gene: .
clone size: .
V gene: TRBV6-1
CDR3 protein: CASSEAVSVTDLRTGELFF
CDR3 DNA: TGTGCCAGCAGTGAGGCCGTATCGGTAACCGACTTACGCACCGGGGAGCTGTTTTTT

J gene: TRBJ1-2
D gene: .
clone size: few
V gene: TRBV6-2/TRBV6-3
CDR3 protein: CASSYSTGQSYTF
CDR3 DNA: TGTGCCAGCAGTTATAGCACAGGACAGAGCTACACCTTC

J gene: TRBJ2-7
D gene: .
clone size: many
V gene: TRBV28
CDR3 protein: CASRNTGAGYEQYF
CDR3 DNA: TGTGCCAGCAGAAACACGGGAGCTGGCTACGAGCAGTACTTC

J gene: TRBJ2-3
D gene: .
clone size: once
V gene: TRBV20-1
CDR3 protein: CSAQYRLITDTQYF
CDR3 DNA: TGCAGTGCTCAGTACCGGCTAATCACAGATACGCAGTATTTT

J gene: TRBJ2-2
D gene: TRBD2
clone size: few
V gene: TRBV29-1
CDR3 protein: CSAREDSGTGELFF
CDR3 DNA: TGCAGCGCCCGGGAGGACTCGGGCACCGGGGAGCTGTTTTTT

J gene: TRBJ1-4
D gene: .
clone size: many
V gene: TRBV5-1
CDR3 protein: CASRDPSTGANEKLFF
CDR3 DNA: TGCGCCAGCAGAGACCCATCCACGGGGGCAAATGAAAAACTGTTTTTT

J gene: TRBJ2-7
D gene: TRBD1
clone size: few
V gene: TRBV5-1
CDR3 protein: CASSPRTGAKDEQYF
CDR3 DNA: TGCGCCAGCAGCCCCAGGACAGGGGCGAAGGACGAGCAGTACTTC

J gene: TRBJ2-1
D gene: .
clone size: few
V gene: TRBV7-2
CDR3 protein: CASSLRWRSSYNEQFF
CDR3 DNA: TGTGCCAGCAGCTTAAGATGGCGGAGCTCCTACAATGAGCAGTTCTTC

J gene: TRBJ2-7
D gene: .
clone size: .
V gene: TRBV7-9
CDR3 protein: CASSLGGNGQYF
CDR3 DNA: TGTGCCAGCAGCTTGGGTGGGAACGGGCAGTACTTC

J gene: TRBJ1-1
D gene: TRBD1
clone size: few
V gene: TRBV6-2/TRBV6-3
CDR3 protein: CASSRPQGAPEAFF
CDR3 DNA: TGTGCCAGCAGTCGACCTCAGGGGGCCCCTGAAGCTTTCTTT

J gene: TRBJ1-3
D gene: .
clone size: few
V gene: TRBV6-2/TRBV6-3
CDR3 protein: CATQWGAEGRKILSGNTIYF
CDR3 DNA: TGTGCCACCCAATGGGGGGCTGAAGGACGAAAAATACTCTCTGGAAACACCATATATTTT

J gene: TRBJ2-3
D gene: TRBD1
clone size: .
V gene: TRBV18
CDR3 protein: CASWTGVRDTQYF
CDR3 DNA: TGTGCCAGCTGGACAGGGGTGAGAGATACGCAGTATTTT

J gene: TRBJ2-7
D gene: TRBD2
clone size: .
V gene: TRBV7-2
CDR3 protein: CASSSSGGTTEQYF
CDR3 DNA: TGTGCCAGCAGCTCTAGCGGGGGTACGACCGAGCAGTACTTC

J gene: TRBJ2-1
D gene: .
clone size: once
V gene: TRBV27
CDR3 protein: CASSFGKDQQFF
CDR3 DNA: TGTGCCAGCAGTTTCGGGAAGGACCAGCAGTTCTTC

J gene: TRBJ2-2
D gene: .
clone size: many
V gene: TRBV6-4
CDR3 protein: CASSASPGTGELFF
CDR3 DNA: TGTGCCAGCAGTGCTTCCCCGGGGACCGGGGAGCTGTTTTTT

J gene: TRBJ2-7
D gene: .
clone size: few
V gene: TRBV28
CDR3 protein: CASSLLGTTYEQYF
CDR3 DNA: TGTGCCAGCAGTTTATTAGGGACCACCTACGAGCAGTACTTC